These T cell receptor beta chains were read from a single sample in a study of T cells and Merkel cell carcinoma outcomes. Generated by immunoSEQ multiplex PCR, the TCRdb table keeps only in-frame clones and is missing some. The sample shows some 640 clones, about nine tenths of them seen only once. Sequences were obtained from tumor tissue from Merkel cell carcinoma. These receptors originate from a human donor with Merkel cell carcinoma. Both conserved end residues are part of each CDR3. The D gene is left open where the match is weak. The size field is filled for only some rows; it gives once, few, many or a size class.

v_gene: TRBV27
d_gene: TRBD2
j_gene: TRBJ2-1
abundance: -
CDR3aa: CAILAGTSLFF
CDR3nt: TGTGCCATCCTTGCCGGGACTAGTCTGTTCTTC

v_gene: TRBV2
d_gene: -
j_gene: TRBJ1-2
abundance: -
CDR3aa: CASSEGGRTYGYTF
CDR3nt: TGTGCCAGCAGTGAGGGGGGCCGGACCTATGGCTACACCTTC

v_gene: TRBV2
d_gene: -
j_gene: TRBJ2-6
abundance: once
CDR3aa: CAGLVKASGANVLTF
CDR3nt: TGTGCCGGATTAGTTAAGGCCTCTGGGGCCAACGTCCTGACTTTC

v_gene: TRBV5-1
d_gene: -
j_gene: TRBJ2-7
abundance: -
CDR3aa: CASSQGGSTYEQYF
CDR3nt: TGCGCCAGCAGCCAGGGGGGCTCCACCTACGAGCAGTACTTC

v_gene: TRBV18
d_gene: -
j_gene: TRBJ1-3
abundance: -
CDR3aa: CASSPRNSEGVYF
CDR3nt: TGTGCCAGCTCCCCGCGGAACTCTGAGGGGGTATATTTT

v_gene: TRBV6-4
d_gene: -
j_gene: TRBJ2-3
abundance: -
CDR3aa: CASGGKSTDTQYF
CDR3nt: TGTGCCAGCGGCGGGAAGAGCACAGATACGCAGTATTTT

v_gene: TRBV5-1
d_gene: -
j_gene: TRBJ2-2
abundance: -
CDR3aa: CASSFAQRGTGELFF
CDR3nt: TGCGCCAGCAGCTTTGCACAGCGTGGAACCGGGGAGCTGTTTTTT

v_gene: TRBV10-3
d_gene: -
j_gene: TRBJ2-3
abundance: -
CDR3aa: CAISEQGLSTDTQYF
CDR3nt: TGTGCCATCAGTGAGCAGGGCCTAAGCACAGATACGCAGTATTTT

v_gene: TRBV30
d_gene: -
j_gene: TRBJ1-1
abundance: -
CDR3aa: CAWMDMNTEAFF
CDR3nt: TGTGCCTGGATGGACATGAACACTGAAGCTTTCTTT

v_gene: TRBV6-5
d_gene: -
j_gene: TRBJ2-3
abundance: -
CDR3aa: CASRLGEGGTDTQYF
CDR3nt: TGTGCCAGCAGGCTTGGGGAGGGGGGCACAGATACGCAGTATTTT

v_gene: TRBV18
d_gene: -
j_gene: TRBJ1-1
abundance: -
CDR3aa: CASSPTGGGGTEAFF
CDR3nt: TGTGCCAGCTCCCCCACGGGGGGCGGGGGCACTGAAGCTTTCTTT

v_gene: TRBV29-1
d_gene: -
j_gene: TRBJ1-2
abundance: -
CDR3aa: CSVGGSDYGYTF
CDR3nt: TGCAGCGTTGGGGGATCCGACTATGGCTACACCTTC

v_gene: TRBV6-1
d_gene: TRBD1
j_gene: TRBJ1-1
abundance: -
CDR3aa: CASRWAGGLFTEAFF
CDR3nt: TGTGCCAGCAGATGGGCAGGGGGCTTATTCACTGAAGCTTTCTTT

v_gene: TRBV12-5
d_gene: TRBD1
j_gene: TRBJ1-2
abundance: -
CDR3aa: CASAGTGGGYTF
CDR3nt: TGTGCTAGTGCTGGGACAGGGGGTGGCTACACCTTC

v_gene: TRBV7-8
d_gene: -
j_gene: TRBJ2-5
abundance: -
CDR3aa: CASSLAAWETQYF
CDR3nt: TGTGCCAGCAGCTTAGCTGCTTGGGAGACCCAGTACTTC

v_gene: TRBV7-2
d_gene: TRBD1
j_gene: TRBJ1-5
abundance: -
CDR3aa: CASSLRQGGNQPQHF
CDR3nt: TGTGCCAGCAGCTTACGCCAGGGGGGCAATCAGCCCCAGCATTTT